This is a list of T cell receptor beta chains from one sample in a study of neurological immune-mediated disorders. TCRdb redid the calling of the 5' RACE reads with MiXCR, one entry per CDR3 protein. The table includes about 46,000 distinct CDR3 sequences, under 2% detected once. Specimen: PBMCs. The receptors were sampled from a woman in her thirties or forties with multiple sclerosis. CDR3s include the opening cysteine and the closing phenylalanine or tryptophan. The order of the fields is V gene, D gene, clone size, J gene, CDR3 DNA, CDR3 protein. D genes are given only for firm matches. The size of a clone is reported for some rows only, either as once, few or many, or as a class for expanded clones.

v_gene: TRBV7-8; d_gene: NA; abundance: many; j_gene: TRBJ1-1; CDR3nt: TGTGCCAGCAGCTTACTTAGGGCTGAAGCTTTCTTT; CDR3aa: CASSLLRAEAFF
v_gene: TRBV3-1; d_gene: TRBD2; abundance: many; j_gene: TRBJ2-3; CDR3nt: TGTGCCAGCAGCCAAGGGACTAGAGATACGCAGTATTTT; CDR3aa: CASSQGTRDTQYF
v_gene: TRBV4-1; d_gene: TRBD1; abundance: many; j_gene: TRBJ2-3; CDR3nt: TGCGCCAGCAGCCTAAGACAGGGTAGCACAGATACGCAGTATTTT; CDR3aa: CASSLRQGSTDTQYF
v_gene: TRBV5-1; d_gene: NA; abundance: many; j_gene: TRBJ1-1; CDR3nt: TGCGCCAGCAGCGCCTCAGGGAACACTGAAGCTTTCTTT; CDR3aa: CASSASGNTEAFF
v_gene: TRBV20-1; d_gene: NA; abundance: many; j_gene: TRBJ2-2; CDR3nt: TGCAGTGCTAAACTCGCGGGGAACACCGGGGAGCTGTTTTTT; CDR3aa: CSAKLAGNTGELFF
v_gene: TRBV6-6; d_gene: NA; abundance: many; j_gene: TRBJ1-6; CDR3nt: TGTGCCAGCAGTTATTTAGGGTTCGGCAGTAATTCACCCCTCCACTTT; CDR3aa: CASSYLGFGSNSPLHF
v_gene: TRBV10-3; d_gene: NA; abundance: many; j_gene: TRBJ1-5; CDR3nt: TGTGCCATTTACAGGGAGGGCAATCAGCCCCAGCATTTT; CDR3aa: CAIYREGNQPQHF
v_gene: TRBV6-2/TRBV6-3; d_gene: NA; abundance: many; j_gene: TRBJ1-1; CDR3nt: TGTGCCACCTTAAAGGGGACCCCGAGCACTGAAGCTTTCTTT; CDR3aa: CATLKGTPSTEAFF
v_gene: TRBV24-1; d_gene: NA; abundance: many; j_gene: TRBJ1-4; CDR3nt: TGTGCCACCAGTGACTATGAAAAACTGTTTTTT; CDR3aa: CATSDYEKLFF
v_gene: TRBV20-1; d_gene: NA; abundance: many; j_gene: TRBJ2-1; CDR3nt: TGCAGTGCTAGCGTTCCGGGAGACAATGAGCAGTTCTTC; CDR3aa: CSASVPGDNEQFF
v_gene: TRBV12-3/TRBV12-4; d_gene: NA; abundance: many; j_gene: TRBJ2-7; CDR3nt: TGTGCCAGCAGTTCGGGACTTCCTCCCATGGAGCAGTACTTC; CDR3aa: CASSSGLPPMEQYF
v_gene: TRBV10-3; d_gene: NA; abundance: many; j_gene: TRBJ2-1; CDR3nt: TGTGCCATCAGTGAGTCGGGCGGGAAACGCTCCTACAATGAGCAGTTCTTC; CDR3aa: CAISESGGKRSYNEQFF
v_gene: TRBV7-6; d_gene: NA; abundance: many; j_gene: TRBJ2-1; CDR3nt: TGTGCCAGCAGCGGGCTAGGGTACAATGAGCAGTTCTTC; CDR3aa: CASSGLGYNEQFF
v_gene: TRBV5-1; d_gene: NA; abundance: many; j_gene: TRBJ2-5; CDR3nt: TGCGCCAGCAGCTCCACAGGGTGGGAGACCCAGTACTTC; CDR3aa: CASSSTGWETQYF
v_gene: TRBV12-3/TRBV12-4; d_gene: NA; abundance: NA; j_gene: TRBJ1-2; CDR3nt: TGTGCCAGCAAACTAAGGACGGGGAACTATGGCTACACCTTC; CDR3aa: CASKLRTGNYGYTF
v_gene: TRBV11-2; d_gene: NA; abundance: few; j_gene: TRBJ2-1; CDR3nt: TGTGCCAGCAGCTTAGCAGGTATAAGTGAGCAGTTCTTC; CDR3aa: CASSLAGISEQFF
v_gene: TRBV20-1; d_gene: TRBD1; abundance: many; j_gene: TRBJ1-1; CDR3nt: TGCAGTGCTAGAGATCTGGGACTTGACAGGGTAGCTTTCTTT; CDR3aa: CSARDLGLDRVAFF
v_gene: TRBV20-1; d_gene: NA; abundance: many; j_gene: TRBJ2-7; CDR3nt: TGCAGTGCTAGAGCACCCGGGGGAGGGGGGGACGAGCAGTACTTC; CDR3aa: CSARAPGGGGDEQYF
v_gene: TRBV4-1; d_gene: TRBD1; abundance: NA; j_gene: TRBJ2-4; CDR3nt: TGCGCCAGCAGCCAACCCGGGACAGTGATTATGAAGTACTTC; CDR3aa: CASSQPGTVIMKYF
v_gene: TRBV5-1; d_gene: TRBD2; abundance: many; j_gene: TRBJ2-5; CDR3nt: TGCGCCAGCAGCTCCGGGACTAGCGGGTTCCACCAAGAGACCCAGTACTTC; CDR3aa: CASSSGTSGFHQETQYF
v_gene: TRBV6-6; d_gene: NA; abundance: many; j_gene: TRBJ1-5; CDR3nt: TGTGCCAGCAGTTTCTCGGAGGGTCAGCCCCAGCATTTT; CDR3aa: CASSFSEGQPQHF
v_gene: TRBV5-1; d_gene: NA; abundance: many; j_gene: TRBJ1-5; CDR3nt: TGCGCCAGATCACAAGGGAGTCAGCCCCAGCATTTT; CDR3aa: CARSQGSQPQHF
v_gene: TRBV20-1; d_gene: TRBD1; abundance: many; j_gene: TRBJ2-1; CDR3nt: TGCAGTGCTAACGACAGGGTGTTCAATGAGCAGTTCTTC; CDR3aa: CSANDRVFNEQFF
v_gene: TRBV5-1; d_gene: NA; abundance: many; j_gene: TRBJ1-5; CDR3nt: TGCGCCAGCAGCTTACTCGGCAGGGATGATCAGCCCCAGCATTTT; CDR3aa: CASSLLGRDDQPQHF
v_gene: TRBV20-1; d_gene: TRBD2; abundance: many; j_gene: TRBJ2-7; CDR3nt: TGCAGTGCTACGCTAACTAGCGGGGGGGCGAACGAGCAGTACTTC; CDR3aa: CSATLTSGGANEQYF
v_gene: TRBV20-1; d_gene: NA; abundance: many; j_gene: TRBJ1-1; CDR3nt: TGCAGTGCTACTAAGATCCCAGGGGAAACTGAAGCTTTCTTT; CDR3aa: CSATKIPGETEAFF
v_gene: TRBV6-6; d_gene: NA; abundance: many; j_gene: TRBJ1-4; CDR3nt: TGTGCCAGCACCGATCGACGGAAACTGTTTTTT; CDR3aa: CASTDRRKLFF
v_gene: TRBV6-6; d_gene: TRBD2; abundance: many; j_gene: TRBJ2-1; CDR3nt: TGTGCCAGCAGTCCGGGACTAGGTAATGAGCAGTTCTTC; CDR3aa: CASSPGLGNEQFF
v_gene: TRBV4-1; d_gene: NA; abundance: many; j_gene: TRBJ1-1; CDR3nt: TGCGCCAGCAGCCAGCGAGATCTAGGGGCTAGGGAAGCTTTCTTT; CDR3aa: CASSQRDLGAREAFF